Presented here are 13 T cell receptor beta chains from one specimen sequenced in a study of T cells in Graves' hyperthyroidism and ophthalmopathy. RNA transcripts yielded amplified TCR beta CDR3 regions. Initially, a first-round RT-PCR of the TCR CDR3 employed the HTBI primer set. One entry per CDR3 protein results from TCRdb running MiXCR on the multiplex PCR reads. Of some 270,000 distinct CDR3 sequences listed, around 15% are singletons. Sequencing input: blood. These TCRs come from a woman in her thirties or forties with Graves' hyperthyroidism.

This clonotype has ten or more counts. The chain joins TRBV18 to TRBJ1-1; D unresolved. Germline assignment: CDR1 KGHSH and CDR2 LQKENI. The CDR3 loop spans 16 amino acids. Trimming removed 3 bases at V and 1 base at J, with 15 bases between. In nucleotides, the CDR3 is TGTGCCAGCTCACCTCTCACCACTGCTACGAACACTGAAGCTTTCTTT. Translating it yields CASSPLTTATNTEAFF.

This clonotype was detected many times. This chain uses TRBV7-9 with TRBJ2-3, with D unresolved. V lost 3 bases and J lost 0, with 7 bases in between. The CDR3 contains 14 residues. The germline V gene encodes CDR1 SEHNR and CDR2 FQNEAQ (reference sequence). The CDR3 DNA reads TGTGCCAGCAGCTTCTTATCTAGCACAGATACGCAGTATTTT. This translates into CASSFLSSTDTQYF. Based on the CDR3 plus reference TRBV7-9 and TRBJ2-3, the full variable domain is DTGVSQNPRHKITKRGQNVTFRCDPISEHNRLYWYRQTLGQGPEFLTYFQNEAQLEKSRLLSDRFSAERPKGSFSTLEIQRTEQGDSAMYLCASSFLSSTDTQYFGPGTRLTVL.

The table lists this clonotype with a count of one. The rearrangement links TRBV9 to TRBJ2-7; D unresolved. Looked up from germline, CDR1 is SGDLS and CDR2 is YYNGEE. V lost 0 bases and J 2 bases, leaving 9 bases between the germline ends. This CDR3 is 14 amino acids long. CDR3 sequence: CASSVAPGTYEQYF. CDR3 nucleotide sequence: TGTGCCAGCAGCGTAGCTCCGGGCACCTACGAGCAGTACTTC. Full variable domain (remainder filled in from reference TRBV9 and TRBJ2-7): DSGVTQTPKHLITATGQRVTLRCSPRSGDLSVYWYQQSLDQGLQFLIQYYNGEERAKGNILERFSAQQFPDLHSELNLSSLELGDSALYFCASSVAPGTYEQYFGPGTRLTVT.

This chain uses TRBV19 with TRBJ1-5; D not resolved. This CDR3 is 13 amino acids long. V was cut by 8 bases and J by 7 bases, with 15 bases left in between. Germline V CDR1 and CDR2: LNHDA, SQIVND (reference sequence). The CDR3 loop is CASRSLPGQPQHF. As DNA, the CDR3 is TGTGCCAGTCGAAGCCTCCCGGGGCAGCCCCAGCATTTT. Supplemented by reference TRBV19 and TRBJ1-5, the full variable domain reads DGGITQSPKYLFRKEGQNVTLSCEQNLNHDAMYWYRQDPGQGLRLIYYSQIVNDFQKGDIAEGYSVSREKKESFPLTVTSAQKNPTAFYLCASRSLPGQPQHFGDGTRLSIL.

This clonotype was seen repeatedly, ten times or more. The CDR3 sequence: CASSLEGRPSYEQYF. The CDR3 DNA reads TGTGCCAGCAGCTTAGAGGGGAGGCCCTCCTACGAGCAGTACTTC. This chain uses TRBV11-3 with TRBJ2-7, with D possibly TRBD2 on 6 matching bases. The CDR3 loop spans 15 amino acids. Germline CDR1 SGHNT, CDR2 YENEEA. V was pared by 0 bases and J by 0 bases, with 9 bases between.

This clonotype was counted at least ten times. This chain links TRBV20-1 with TRBJ2-7; 8 positions agree with TRBD2. This CDR3 region has 15 residues. The V and J ends lost 3 bases and 4 bases, in that order; junction bases with no gene match: 11. Germline values: CDR1 DFQATT, CDR2 SNEGSKA (reference sequence). In DNA form, the CDR3 reads TGCAGTGCTAGCCTAGGGGCGGGAGGTCGGTACGAGCAGTACTTC. Amino acids: CSASLGAGGRYEQYF.

This clonotype was seen repeatedly, ten times or more. V usage is TRBV6-1 and J usage is TRBJ2-1; D may correspond to TRBD1 or TRBD2 (5 bases each). V lost 5 bases and J lost 7, with 15 bases in between. There are 14 residues in the CDR3. CDR1 MNHNS and CDR2 SASEGT come from the germline V gene. The CDR3 coding sequence is TGTGCCAGCAGTTCGGGACGGGGACGTAATGAGCAGTTCTTC. This sequence encodes CASSSGRGRNEQFF.

The chain combines TRBV10-3 with TRBJ2-1; D not resolved. The CDR3 is 12 amino acids. Germline CDR1 is ENHRY and CDR2 is SYGVKD. V shed 6 bases and J shed 8 bases, with 11 bases lying between them. CDR3 loop: CAISPEADEQFF. The DNA for the CDR3 is TGTGCCATCAGCCCCGAGGCGGATGAGCAGTTCTTC.

This clonotype was seen at least ten times. This CDR3 reads CSALAGTSGHYNEQFF. The CDR3 coding sequence is TGCAGTGCTCTTGCCGGGACTAGCGGACACTACAATGAGCAGTTCTTC. The rearrangement links TRBV20-1 to TRBJ2-1; 11 positions match TRBD2. J gave up 3 bases and V 5 bases, and 9 bases lay outside the gene matches. There are 16 residues in the CDR3. Germline V CDR1 and CDR2: DFQATT, SNEGSKA (reference sequence).

This clonotype was detected ten times or more. CDR3 residues: CASSALAGPYIGQFF. The CDR3 coding sequence is TGTGCCAGCAGCGCACTAGCGGGGCCTTACATAGGGCAGTTCTTC. J is TRBJ2-1 and V is TRBV7-8; 10 positions agree with TRBD2. The J segment lost 12 bases and the V segment lost 5 bases, leaving 13 bases of the junction unmatched. The CDR3 loop spans 15 amino acids. Germline V gene data show CDR1 as SGHVS and CDR2 as FQNEAQ. The full variable domain, completed using reference TRBV7-8 and TRBJ2-1, is GAGVSQSPRYKVAKRGQDVALRCDPISGHVSLFWYQQALGQGPEFLTYFQNEAQLDKSGLPSDRFFAERPEGSVSTLKIQRTQQEDSAVYLCASSALAGPYIGQFFGPGTRLTVL.

The rearrangement uses TRBV27 and TRBJ1-3; D possibly corresponds to TRBD1 (5 bases). V gave up 1 base and J gave up 2 bases, with 9 bases separating them. Per germline, CDR1 MNHEY and CDR2 SMNVEV (reference sequence). The CDR3 length is 15 residues. The DNA for the CDR3 is TGTGCCAGCAGTTTATATCCAGGGACTGGAAACACCATATATTTT. Protein product: CASSLYPGTGNTIYF.

This clonotype has just a few counts. The chain links TRBV7-2 to TRBJ2-7; D unclear. The germline V and J ends were trimmed by 4 bases and 2 bases, with 12 bases remaining between them. The germline V gene has CDR1 SGHTA and CDR2 FQGNSA. This CDR3 spans 14 amino acids. This chain's CDR3 is CASSSGRAAYEQYF. The CDR3 DNA is TGTGCCAGCAGCTCCGGCCGGGCCGCCTACGAGCAGTACTTC.

This chain links TRBV20-1 with TRBJ1-3, with D possibly TRBD1 on 5 matching bases. V was pared by 0 bases and J by 4 bases, with 16 bases between. The CDR3 totals 16 residues. Per germline, CDR1 DFQATT and CDR2 SNEGSKA (reference sequence). CDR3 loop: CSAREPQGPAGNTIYF. CDR3 nucleotides: TGCAGTGCTAGAGAACCCCAGGGACCGGCAGGAAACACCATATATTTT.